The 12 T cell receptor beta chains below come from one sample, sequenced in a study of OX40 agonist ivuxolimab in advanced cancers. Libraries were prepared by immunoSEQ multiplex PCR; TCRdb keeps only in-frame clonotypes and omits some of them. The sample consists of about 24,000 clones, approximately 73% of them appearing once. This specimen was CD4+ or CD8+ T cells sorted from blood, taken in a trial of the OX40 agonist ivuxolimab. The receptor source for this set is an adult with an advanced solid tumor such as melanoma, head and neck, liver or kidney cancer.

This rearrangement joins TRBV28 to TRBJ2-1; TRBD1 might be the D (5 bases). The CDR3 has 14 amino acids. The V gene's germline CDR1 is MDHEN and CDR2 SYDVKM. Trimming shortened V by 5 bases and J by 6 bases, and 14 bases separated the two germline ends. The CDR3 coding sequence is TGTGCCAGCAGTGACAGCGTTCCGGGCAATGAGCAGTTCTTC. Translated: CASSDSVPGNEQFF.

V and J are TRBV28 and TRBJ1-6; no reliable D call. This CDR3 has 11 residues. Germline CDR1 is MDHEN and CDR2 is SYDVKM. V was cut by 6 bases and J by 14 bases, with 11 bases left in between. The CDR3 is CASRERVTLHF. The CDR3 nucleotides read TGTGCCAGCAGAGAGAGGGTAACCCTCCACTTT.

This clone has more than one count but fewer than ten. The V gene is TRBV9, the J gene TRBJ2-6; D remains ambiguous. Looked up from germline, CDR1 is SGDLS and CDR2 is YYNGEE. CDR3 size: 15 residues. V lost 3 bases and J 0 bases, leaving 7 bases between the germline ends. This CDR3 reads CASSAASSGANVLTF. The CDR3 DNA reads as TGTGCCAGCAGCGCGGCAAGCTCTGGGGCCAACGTCCTGACTTTC.

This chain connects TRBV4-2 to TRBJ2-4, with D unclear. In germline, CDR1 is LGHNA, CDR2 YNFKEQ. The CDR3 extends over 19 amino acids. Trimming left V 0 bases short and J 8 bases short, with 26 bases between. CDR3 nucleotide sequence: TGTGCCAGCAGCCAAGACGGTGTTGGCCCTCCTTCGGTCCGGGACATTCAGTACTTC. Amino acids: CASSQDGVGPPSVRDIQYF.

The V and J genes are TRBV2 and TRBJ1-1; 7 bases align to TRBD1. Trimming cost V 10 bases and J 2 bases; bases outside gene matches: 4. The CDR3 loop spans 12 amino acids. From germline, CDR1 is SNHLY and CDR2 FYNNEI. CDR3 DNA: TGTGCCACAGGGGGTAGTAACACTGAAGCTTTCTTT. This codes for CATGGSNTEAFF.

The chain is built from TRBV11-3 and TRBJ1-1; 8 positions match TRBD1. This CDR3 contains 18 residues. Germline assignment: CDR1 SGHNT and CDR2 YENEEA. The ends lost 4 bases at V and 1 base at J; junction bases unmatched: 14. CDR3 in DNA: TGTGCCAGCAGCTGGAGGACAGGGATTGTTTTGGAGAACACTGAAGCTTTCTTT. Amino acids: CASSWRTGIVLENTEAFF. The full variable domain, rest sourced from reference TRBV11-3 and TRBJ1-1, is EAGVVQSPRYKIIEKKQPVAFWCNPISGHNTLYWYLQNLGQGPELLIRYENEEAVDDSQLPKDRFSAERLKGVDSTLKIQPAELGDSAVYLCASSWRTGIVLENTEAFFGQGTRLTVV.

CDR3 sequence: CASSDPGGRDTDTQYF. CDR3 bases: TGCGCCAGCAGTGATCCCGGGGGTAGGGACACAGATACGCAGTATTTT. The rearrangement uses TRBV10-2 and TRBJ2-3; D perhaps matches TRBD2 (6 bases). Trimming removed 3 bases from V and 2 bases from J, with 15 bases in between. Germline V lookup: CDR1 WSHSY, CDR2 SAAADI. The CDR3 is 16 amino acids.

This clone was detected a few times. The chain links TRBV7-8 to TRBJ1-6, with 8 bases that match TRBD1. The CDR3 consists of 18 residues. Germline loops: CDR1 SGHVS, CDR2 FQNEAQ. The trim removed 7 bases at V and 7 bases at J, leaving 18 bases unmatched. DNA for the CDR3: TGTGCCAGCACCCTGAGGACAGGGAGCACATACCAAAATTCACCCCTCCACTTT. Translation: CASTLRTGSTYQNSPLHF.

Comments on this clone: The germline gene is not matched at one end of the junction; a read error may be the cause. CDR3 in amino acids: CASSLGTGSSYEQYF. The CDR3 region has the DNA TGTGCCAGCAGCTTGGGGACAGGGAGCTCCTACGAGCAGTACTTC. This chain connects TRBV5-1 to TRBJ2-7; TRBD1 matches 9 bases. There are 15 residues in the CDR3. Germline CDR1 is SGHRS and CDR2 is YFSETQ.

The CDR3 region has the DNA TGTGCCTGCCGAGGACCCACCGGGGAGCTGTTTTTT. This sequence encodes CACRGPTGELFF. The V gene is TRBV7-3, the J gene TRBJ2-2; no clear D gene. CDR1 and CDR2 from the germline V gene are SGHTA and FQGTGA. V gave up 11 bases and J gave up 4 bases, with 11 bases separating them. This CDR3 is 12 amino acids long.

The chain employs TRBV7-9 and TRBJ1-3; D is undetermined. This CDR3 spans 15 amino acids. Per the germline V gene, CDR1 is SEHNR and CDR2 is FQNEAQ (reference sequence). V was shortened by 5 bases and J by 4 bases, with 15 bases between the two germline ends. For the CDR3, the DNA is TGTGCCAGCAGCCCCCCTGGGGTCGGAGGAAACACCATATATTTT. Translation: CASSPPGVGGNTIYF.

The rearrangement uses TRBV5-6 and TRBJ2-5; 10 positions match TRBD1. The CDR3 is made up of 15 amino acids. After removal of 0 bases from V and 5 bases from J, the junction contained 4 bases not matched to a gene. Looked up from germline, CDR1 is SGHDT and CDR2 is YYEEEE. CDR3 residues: CASSLGTGGRETQYF. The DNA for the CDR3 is TGTGCCAGCAGCTTGGGGACAGGGGGAAGGGAGACCCAGTACTTC.